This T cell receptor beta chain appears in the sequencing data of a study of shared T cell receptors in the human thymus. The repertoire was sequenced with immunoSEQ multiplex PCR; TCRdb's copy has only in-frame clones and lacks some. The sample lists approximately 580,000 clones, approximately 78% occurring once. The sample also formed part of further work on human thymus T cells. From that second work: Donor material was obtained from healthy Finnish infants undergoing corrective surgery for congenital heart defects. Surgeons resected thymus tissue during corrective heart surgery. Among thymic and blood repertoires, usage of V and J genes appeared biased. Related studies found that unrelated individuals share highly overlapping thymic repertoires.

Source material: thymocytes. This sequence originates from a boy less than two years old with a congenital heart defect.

CDR3: CASSLPGISEQYF. The CDR3 nucleotides are TGTGCCAGCAGCTTACCGGGGATCAGCGAGCAGTACTTC. This chain connects TRBV7-9 to TRBJ2-7, with D maybe TRBD2 (5 bases). Germline V CDR1 and CDR2: SEHNR, FQNEAQ (reference sequence). CDR3 size: 13 residues. V was pared by 2 bases and J by 6 bases, with 11 bases between.